These 30 T cell receptor beta chains share one sample of origin, sequenced in a study of cytomegalovirus exposure and HLA in healthy donors (dated by TCRdb to between 2016 and 2019). The library was generated by the immunoSEQ multiplex PCR assay. For the multiplex PCR, a mixture combining 60 forward primers for TCR Vbeta segments and 13 reverse primers for TCR Jbeta segments was used. TCRdb took this table from immuneACCESS and kept in-frame rearrangements with V and J called. Such tables lack part of the clones; where checked against another copy, unresolved V genes explain under half of the gap, and the rest is unexplained. This sample has over 200,000 clones in its table, and around nine tenths of those were observed once. The ten top clones hold 0.95% to 1.1% of the sample. The sample was PBMCs. The receptors were gathered from a woman in her late teens or twenties in good health and CMV-seronegative.

Details on this clone: The same CDR3 arises from other DNA sequences in this sample as well. CDR3 loop: CASSPDSSNQPQHF. The CDR3 nucleotides read TGTGCCAGCTCACCTGACAGTAGCAATCAGCCCCAGCATTTT. The chain links TRBV18 to TRBJ1-5; maybe TRBD1 (5 bases). The CDR3 runs 14 residues. The V end was cut by 3 bases, the J end by 0 bases, with 6 bases between. The germline V gene has CDR1 KGHSH and CDR2 LQKENI.

V and J are TRBV11-3 and TRBJ2-5; the match to TRBD2 covers 16 bases. The CDR3 runs to 17 residues. Germline trimming cut 5 bases from V and 5 bases from J; bases unmatched to any gene: 8. From germline, CDR1 is SGHNT and CDR2 YENEEA. The CDR3 DNA reads TGTGCCAGCAGCCCCGGGACTAGCGGGGGGGCCTGGGAGACCCAGTACTTC. It yields the protein CASSPGTSGGAWETQYF.

In DNA form, the CDR3 reads TGCGCCAGCAGCTTGGGACTAGCGGGAGGGAATGAGCAGTTCTTC. Its translation is CASSLGLAGGNEQFF. The V call is TRBV5-1, the J call TRBJ2-1; 14 bases are shared with TRBD2. The V gene end was trimmed by 0 bases and the J gene end by 7 bases; junction bases not matched to a gene: 0. The CDR3 is 15 amino acids. Germline-derived CDR1 and CDR2 are SGHRS and YFSETQ. Variable domain in full (rest from reference TRBV5-1 and TRBJ2-1): KAGVTQTPRYLIKTRGQQVTLSCSPISGHRSVSWYQQTPGQGLQFLFEYFSETQRNKGNFPGRFSGRQFSNSRSEMNVSTLELGDSALYLCASSLGLAGGNEQFFGPGTRLTVL.

The gene calls are TRBV6-5 and TRBJ2-7, with D uncertain. The V end was cut by 7 bases, the J end by 1 base, with 14 bases between. The germline gives CDR1 MNHEY, CDR2 SVGAGI. The CDR3 consists of 14 residues. As DNA, the CDR3 is TGTGCCAGCACTCCATATCGGCGGTCCTACGAGCAGTACTTC. It yields the protein CASTPYRRSYEQYF.

CDR3 protein: CASSRGPSGNEQFF. CDR3 coding DNA: TGTGCCAGCAGCCGGGGGCCTAGCGGGAATGAGCAGTTCTTC. The rearrangement links TRBV7-2 to TRBJ2-1; 8 bases align to TRBD2. With V trimmed by 5 bases and J by 7 bases, 7 bases remained unmatched. Germline-derived CDR1 and CDR2 are SGHTA and FQGNSA. The CDR3 is 14 residues long.

The gene calls are TRBV6-7 and TRBJ1-4, with TRBD1 as a possible D gene (5 bases). TRBV6-7 is flagged as an ORF with uncertain function. The CDR3 consists of 14 residues. V lost 0 bases and J 4 bases, leaving 6 bases between the germline ends. CDR3 nucleotides: TGTGCCAGCAGTTACTCCGGACATAATGAAAAACTGTTTTTT. This translates into CASSYSGHNEKLFF.

The chain couples TRBV11-3 to TRBJ2-3, with D tentatively TRBD2 (5 bases). Trimming pared 5 bases from V and 7 bases from J, leaving 16 bases between. This CDR3 has 14 residues. Germline CDR1 SGHNT, CDR2 YENEEA. The CDR3 is CASSPETSGYTQYF. CDR3 DNA: TGTGCCAGCAGCCCAGAGACGAGCGGTTATACGCAGTATTTT.

The V call is TRBV5-5, the J call TRBJ1-4, with unresolved D. The CDR3 totals 15 residues. V lost 0 bases and J 13 bases, leaving 19 bases between the germline ends. Germline V gives CDR1 SGHKS, CDR2 YYEKEE (reference sequence). In DNA form, the CDR3 reads TGTGCCAGCAGCTTGGGCTGGCAGCCAATGAACAGACTGTTTTTT. Protein sequence: CASSLGWQPMNRLFF.

The CDR3 here is CASSLYGGRDNEQFF. Written as DNA, the CDR3 is TGTGCCAGCAGTTTATACGGCGGGAGGGACAATGAGCAGTTCTTC. The rearrangement uses TRBV27 and TRBJ2-1, with 9 bases aligning to TRBD2. The CDR3 spans 15 residues. The trim removed 1 base at V and 5 bases at J, leaving 3 bases unmatched. Germline CDR1 reads MNHEY; CDR2 reads SMNVEV (reference sequence).

The chain links TRBV6-1 to TRBJ1-6; 9 bases agree with TRBD1. Germline V gives CDR1 MNHNS, CDR2 SASEGT. There are 15 residues in the CDR3. The J segment lost 10 bases and the V segment lost 2 bases, leaving 6 bases of the junction unmatched. CDR3 coding DNA: TGTGCCAGCAGTGAATTGGACAGGGGCGACTCACCCCTCCACTTT. Encoded protein: CASSELDRGDSPLHF.

The chain couples TRBV19 to TRBJ2-5; 8 bases match TRBD2. This CDR3 spans 15 amino acids. V was clipped by 3 bases and J by 0 bases; unmatched bases: 3. Germline V gene lookup returns CDR1 LNHDA and CDR2 SQIVND (reference sequence). Written as DNA, the CDR3 is TGTGCCAGTAGTATGACTAGCGTTTACCAAGAGACCCAGTACTTC. It specifies CASSMTSVYQETQYF.

The CDR3 sequence: CAWADRTNQPQHF. In DNA form, the CDR3 reads TGTGCCTGGGCCGACAGAACCAATCAGCCCCAGCATTTT. The chain uses TRBV30 and TRBJ1-5; D might be TRBD1 (5 bases). Germline lookup yields CDR1 GTSNPN and CDR2 SVGIG (reference sequence). The CDR3 runs 13 residues. The V end was cut by 5 bases, the J end by 3 bases, with 11 bases between.

The chain joins TRBV18 to TRBJ1-3; D call uncertain. The CDR3 has 13 residues. Trimming took 3 bases from V and 8 from J, leaving 11 bases between them. The germline V gene encodes CDR1 KGHSH and CDR2 LQKENI. The CDR3 sequence: CASSPNREDTIYF. The CDR3 nucleotides are TGTGCCAGCTCACCGAATCGGGAGGACACCATATATTTT.

The chain recombines TRBV19 with TRBJ2-1; 7 nucleotides align to TRBD1. The germline V gene has CDR1 LNHDA and CDR2 SQIVND (reference sequence). Trimming removed 2 bases from V and 5 bases from J; junction bases left unmatched: 9. This CDR3 spans 16 amino acids. The CDR3 here is CASSIWTGTTDNEQFF. Here the CDR3 DNA reads TGTGCCAGTAGTATATGGACAGGTACTACAGACAATGAGCAGTTCTTC. Together with reference TRBV19 and TRBJ2-1, the CDR3 gives the full variable domain: DGGITQSPKYLFRKEGQNVTLSCEQNLNHDAMYWYRQDPGQGLRLIYYSQIVNDFQKGDIAEGYSVSREKKESFPLTVTSAQKNPTAFYLCASSIWTGTTDNEQFFGPGTRLTVL.

The genes are TRBV13 and TRBJ1-2; D remains ambiguous. Germline V gives CDR1 PRHDT, CDR2 FYEKMQ (reference sequence). The CDR3 loop spans 13 amino acids. V was pared by 6 bases and J by 8 bases, with 16 bases between. CDR3 residues: CASSPDQAGGYTF. The CDR3 bases are TGTGCCAGCAGTCCCGATCAGGCTGGGGGCTACACCTTC.

The rearrangement uses TRBV5-5 and TRBJ2-7; D uncertain. This CDR3 is built from 14 residues. V was clipped by 2 bases and J by 0 bases, with 9 bases between them. The germline V gene has CDR1 SGHKS and CDR2 YYEKEE (reference sequence). The CDR3 loop reads CASSFSTSSYEQYF. For the CDR3, the DNA is TGTGCCAGCAGCTTTTCCACGAGCTCCTACGAGCAGTACTTC.

J is TRBJ2-1 and V is TRBV19; D may be TRBD1 (5 bases). This CDR3 is 14 amino acids long. Germline CDR1 LNHDA, CDR2 SQIVND (reference sequence). Trimming took 6 bases from V and 3 from J, leaving 12 bases between them. This CDR3 is CASRWGADYNEQFF. CDR3 sequence (DNA): TGTGCCAGTAGATGGGGCGCAGACTACAATGAGCAGTTCTTC.

The gene calls are TRBV6-1 and TRBJ1-4, with 8 bases matching TRBD1. Germline CDR1 MNHNS, CDR2 SASEGT. V trimming: 4 bases; J trimming: 5 bases; junction bases outside the gene matches: 9. This CDR3 spans 16 amino acids. CDR3: CASSGIRQGLNEKLFF. CDR3 sequence (DNA): TGTGCCAGCAGTGGAATTCGACAGGGGCTGAATGAAAAACTGTTTTTT.

The chain recombines TRBV4-1 with TRBJ1-2; 7 bases align to TRBD1. Per the germline V gene, CDR1 is MGHRA and CDR2 is YSYEKL. Unmatched junction bases numbered 1, after V lost 2 bases and J lost 4 bases. This CDR3 has 13 residues. Here the CDR3 reads CASSQRDSYGYTF. CDR3 coding DNA: TGCGCCAGCAGCCAACGGGACAGCTATGGCTACACCTTC.

This clone appeared a single time. The chain links TRBV7-8 to TRBJ2-5; the match to TRBD2 covers 15 bases. Per germline, CDR1 SGHVS and CDR2 FQNEAQ. This CDR3 spans 19 amino acids. V trimming: 5 bases; J trimming: 2 bases; junction bases outside the gene matches: 12. The CDR3 DNA reads as TGTGCCAGCAGCCGCCACCCGGGACTAGCGGGAGGCCCGCAAGAGACCCAGTACTTC. Amino acid sequence: CASSRHPGLAGGPQETQYF.

This clone was seen just once. The chain is built from TRBV6-5 and TRBJ1-2, with D perhaps matching TRBD1 (6 bases). CDR1 is MNHEY, CDR2 SVGAGI, per germline. V was clipped by 5 bases and J by 4 bases, with 14 bases between them. This CDR3 has 14 residues. The CDR3 sequence is CASSPGMGAYGYTF. The DNA for the CDR3 is TGTGCCAGCAGTCCCGGAATGGGGGCCTATGGCTACACCTTC.

The chain combines TRBV4-3 with TRBJ1-1; no definite D call. Germline V gives CDR1 LGHNA, CDR2 YSLEER. V was shortened by 3 bases and J by 0 bases, with 5 bases between the two germline ends. This CDR3 comprises 13 residues. Here the CDR3 reads CASSQNLNTEAFF. The CDR3 DNA sequence: TGCGCCAGCAGCCAGAACTTGAACACTGAAGCTTTCTTT.

This sequence joins TRBV6-5 and TRBJ2-7; 9 bases align to TRBD1. V lost 5 bases, J lost 2 bases, and 4 bases stayed unmatched. Germline V CDR1 and CDR2: MNHEY, SVGAGI. This CDR3 has 14 residues. In DNA form, the CDR3 reads TGTGCCAGCAGTGACCGGGACAGGGCCTACGAGCAGTACTTC. Amino acids: CASSDRDRAYEQYF.

This sequence joins TRBV5-6 and TRBJ1-4; D perhaps matches TRBD1 (6 bases). Trimming removed 4 bases from V and 10 bases from J, with 20 bases in between. This CDR3 is built from 15 residues. Germline CDR1 is SGHDT and CDR2 is YYEEEE. DNA of the CDR3: TGTGCCAGCAGCCTAAGAGGGGGTGGTCAGGGAAAACTGTTTTTT. This codes for CASSLRGGGQGKLFF.

The chain links TRBV29-1 to TRBJ1-1; tentative D call: TRBD1 (5 bases). CDR3 length: 13 amino acids. Trimming shortened V by 7 bases and J by 1 base, and 13 bases separated the two germline ends. Germline CDR1 and CDR2: SQVTM and ANQGSEA. The CDR3 DNA follows: TGCAGCGCCTCGGGGGGATCGAACACTGAAGCTTTCTTT. Amino acids: CSASGGSNTEAFF.

The gene calls are TRBV6-1 and TRBJ2-7; the match to TRBD2 covers 10 bases. CDR1 and CDR2 (germline): MNHNS, SASEGT. Trimming at V came to 5 bases and at J to 6 bases, leaving 4 bases not matched to a gene. The length of the CDR3 is 13 residues. The CDR3 spells CASSWLAGVEQYF. The CDR3 region has the DNA TGTGCCAGCAGTTGGCTAGCGGGAGTCGAGCAGTACTTC.

This chain joins TRBV27 and TRBJ2-7, with D possibly matching TRBD1 (6 bases). The germline gives CDR1 MNHEY, CDR2 SMNVEV (reference sequence). The V end was cut by 4 bases, the J end by 2 bases, with 9 bases between. The CDR3 is 13 residues long. The CDR3 DNA follows: TGTGCCAGCAGTTGGGGGCTCCCCTACGAGCAGTACTTC. Protein sequence: CASSWGLPYEQYF.

The chain uses TRBV4-1 and TRBJ2-1; TRBD2 matches at 12 bases. V shed 4 bases, J shed 6 bases, and the junction held 7 bases outside the gene matches. Germline values: CDR1 MGHRA, CDR2 YSYEKL. This CDR3 has 16 amino acids. CDR3 coding DNA: TGCGCCAGCAGCCCGCGACTAGCGGGAGCCCGCAATGAGCAGTTCTTC. This codes for CASSPRLAGARNEQFF.

The chain recombines TRBV10-2 with TRBJ1-3; no definite D call. The V and J ends lost 2 bases and 0 bases respectively, with 17 bases between them. Per the germline V gene, CDR1 is WSHSY and CDR2 is SAAADI. This CDR3 comprises 18 residues. The CDR3 DNA reads as TGCGCCAGCAGTGAGATCTTCGGCCGGGGATCCTCTGGAAACACCATATATTTT. Translation: CASSEIFGRGSSGNTIYF.

The J gene is TRBJ2-7, the V gene TRBV7-9; 10 positions match TRBD1. Germline CDR1 and CDR2: SEHNR and FQNEAQ (reference sequence). V was clipped by 3 bases and J by 2 bases; unmatched bases: 4. This CDR3 has 15 residues. CDR3 bases: TGTGCCAGCAGCTTTCTTGGGACAGGGGCCTACGAGCAGTACTTC. Translation gives CASSFLGTGAYEQYF.